This TCR beta chain appears in the sequencing data of a study of OX40 agonist ivuxolimab in advanced cancers. Study background: Patients were infused with ivuxolimab every 2 weeks at 0.01 to 10 mg/kg. Study outcomes and limitations: Several nonresponders also turned out to have low normalized T-cell clonal expansion. More expanded clones were seen, on average, in CD8+ T cells than in CD4+. Dosing at 0.1 to 3.0 mg/kg was accompanied by clonal expansion of CD4+ and CD8+ blood T cells by week 6.

The repertoire was sequenced with immunoSEQ multiplex PCR; TCRdb's copy has only in-frame clones and lacks some. The sample lists tens of thousands of clones; about 92% were seen once. Germline V lookup: CDR1 SNHLY, CDR2 FYNNEI. The CDR3 loop spans 14 amino acids. With 4 bases removed from V and 4 bases from J, the gap between germline ends came to 11 bases. With regard to this clone: Its target is not known.

The sequence was collected from an adult with an advanced solid tumor such as melanoma, head and neck, liver or kidney cancer. Sequences were derived from CD4+ or CD8+ T cells sorted from blood, sampled in a trial of the OX40 agonist ivuxolimab. This chain connects TRBV2 to TRBJ1-5, with D possibly TRBD1 on 5 matching bases. The chain's CDR3 is CASSGDSENQPQHF. The CDR3 bases are TGTGCCAGCAGTGGAGACAGCGAAAATCAGCCCCAGCATTTT.